This TCR beta chain was captured in a study of cytomegalovirus exposure and HLA in healthy donors. Study-wide results and caveats: Per a prior analysis, the majority of TCR beta V segments were productive roughly 87% or roughly 30% of the time.

With respect to this clone: Its antigen is as yet unknown.

The V and J ends lost 4 bases and 4 bases, in that order; junction bases with no gene match: 5. There are 14 residues in the CDR3. The germline gives CDR1 SGDLS, CDR2 YYNGEE. The study ran its PCR with 60 Vbeta and 13 Jbeta primers. The table came from immunoSEQ multiplex PCR; TCRdb's copy has only in-frame clones and leaves some out. This table holds around 52,000 clones. The sample consisted of PBMCs. The receptor was isolated from a man aged 40-50 years in good health and CMV-seropositive. The rearrangement uses TRBV9 and TRBJ2-7; 10 nucleotides agree with TRBD1. The DNA for the CDR3 is TGTGCCAGCAGCCCCCGGGACAGGGGTTACGAGCAGTACTTC. Amino acid sequence: CASSPRDRGYEQYF.